A single sample gave rise to the 27 T cell receptor beta chains below, sequenced in a study of shared clonotypes between healthy human individuals (dated by TCRdb to 2020 to 2021). Library construction relied on the immunoSEQ multiplex PCR assay. TCRdb took over this immuneACCESS table, retaining in-frame rearrangements with V and J assigned. Such tables are incomplete; in checked studies, under half of the missing clones stem from an unresolved V gene, and the remainder is unexplained. Recorded for this sample are hundreds of thousands of clones; approximately 80% of them occurred a single time. Roughly 13% of the sample rests with the top ten. Sequences were obtained from PBMCs. These receptors were obtained from a middle-aged woman in good health. Some clones in this sample may be carry-over from other donors' samples.

The table lists this clone with a few counts. One end of the junction does not line up with germline, which may come from a read error. In the same sample, other DNA sequences code for this CDR3. CDR3 in amino acids: CASSLGLKTEAFF. In DNA form, the CDR3 reads TGCGCCAGCAGCTTGGGTTTGAAGACTGAAGCTTTCTTT. This sequence joins TRBV5-1 and TRBJ1-1; D is undetermined. Per the germline V gene, CDR1 is SGHRS and CDR2 is YFSETQ. This CDR3 is 13 amino acids long.

This clone was detected only once. The genes are TRBV20-1 and TRBJ1-3; D ambiguous. Deletions cut 2 bases from V and 5 bases from J, with 4 bases between. Germline CDR1 is DFQATT and CDR2 is SNEGSKA (reference sequence). The CDR3 loop spans 11 amino acids. CDR3 region: CSARSRNTIYF. CDR3 sequence (DNA): TGCAGTGCTAGAAGCCGAAACACCATATATTTT.

This clone was seen a handful of times. The chain couples TRBV28 to TRBJ1-2; D is possibly TRBD1 (5 bases). Trimming took 5 bases from V and 9 from J, leaving 19 bases between them. This CDR3 is 14 amino acids long. Germline lookup yields CDR1 MDHEN and CDR2 SYDVKM. Here the CDR3 DNA reads TGTGCCAGCAGTGGCCCCGGGACGGCCCCGAGCTACACCTTC. Its translation is CASSGPGTAPSYTF.

The rearrangement joins TRBV10-3 to TRBJ2-7; the match to TRBD1 covers 9 bases. Germline V gives CDR1 ENHRY, CDR2 SYGVKD. V was pared by 4 bases and J by 5 bases, with 9 bases of the junction left unmatched. The CDR3 extends over 15 amino acids. The CDR3 nucleotides are TGTGCCATCAGTGCTACGGACAGGGGCGGGGACGAGCAGTACTTC. It codes for CAISATDRGGDEQYF.

J is TRBJ2-3 and V is TRBV11-1; 10 bases line up with TRBD2. The CDR3 extends over 19 amino acids. The V gene end was trimmed by 5 bases and the J gene end by 2 bases; junction bases not matched to a gene: 16. Germline V gene data show CDR1 as SGHAT and CDR2 as FQDESV (reference sequence). CDR3 bases: TGTGCCAGCAGCCGAGCCAAACTCCGGACTAGCGGCTACACAGATACGCAGTATTTT. Protein sequence: CASSRAKLRTSGYTDTQYF.

The chain uses TRBV7-9 and TRBJ2-3, with D perhaps TRBD2 (6 bases). Germline assignment: CDR1 SEHNR and CDR2 FQNEAQ (reference sequence). The CDR3 spans 14 residues. V was shortened by 5 bases and J by 2 bases, with 11 bases between the two germline ends. The CDR3 DNA reads as TGTGCCAGCAGCCCCCCGGGGGACACAGATACGCAGTATTTT. Encoded protein: CASSPPGDTDTQYF.

This clone has just a few counts. The chain recombines TRBV7-3 with TRBJ2-1; possibly TRBD2 for D (6 bases). Germline CDR1 is SGHTA and CDR2 is FQGTGA. The CDR3 loop spans 15 amino acids. Trimming pared 1 base from V and 5 bases from J, leaving 12 bases between. CDR3 DNA sequence: TGTGCCAGCAGCTTAAGCGGGACTTTAAACAATGAGCAGTTCTTC. Translation: CASSLSGTLNNEQFF.

CDR3 protein: CASSDRGTENEKLFF. The CDR3 DNA reads as TGTGCCAGCAGCGACCGAGGGACTGAGAATGAAAAACTGTTTTTT. The chain carries TRBV16 and TRBJ1-4; D possibly corresponds to TRBD1 (5 bases). The germline CDR1 and CDR2 sequences are KGHSY and FQNENV. The CDR3 has 15 residues. V was shortened by 5 bases and J by 5 bases, with 15 bases between the two germline ends. Supplemented by reference TRBV16 and TRBJ1-4, the full variable domain reads GEEVAQTPKHLVRGEGQKAKLYCAPIKGHSYVFWYQQVLKNEFKFLISFQNENVFDETGMPKERFSAKCLPNSPCSLEIQATKLEDSAVYFCASSDRGTENEKLFFGSGTQLSVL.

The V call is TRBV28, the J call TRBJ1-1; 7 bases map to TRBD1. Germline values: CDR1 MDHEN, CDR2 SYDVKM. The V gene end was trimmed by 5 bases and the J gene end by 1 base; junction bases not matched to a gene: 7. This CDR3 is built from 15 residues. The CDR3 sequence: CASSMRGPTNTEAFF. The CDR3 region has the DNA TGTGCCAGCAGTATGAGGGGGCCGACGAACACTGAAGCTTTCTTT.

J is TRBJ1-1 and V is TRBV5-5; the D gene is possibly TRBD1 (5 bases). Deletions cut 4 bases from V and 2 bases from J, with 15 bases between. There are 15 residues in the CDR3. In germline, CDR1 is SGHKS, CDR2 YYEKEE (reference sequence). The CDR3: CASSMALGANTEAFF. The CDR3, as DNA: TGTGCCAGCAGCATGGCCCTCGGGGCCAACACTGAAGCTTTCTTT.

This clone has only one observation. A single base separates this from a much larger clone, so it may be a read error. V gene TRBV7-2 combines with J gene TRBJ1-1; D is unclear. The CDR3 contains 13 residues. V lost 5 bases, J lost 3 bases, and 10 bases lay in between. CDR1 and CDR2 from the germline V gene are SGHTA and FQGNSA. CDR3 bases: TGTGCCAGCAGCGTAGAAAGGGACACTGAAGCTTTCTTT. Translation: CASSVERDTEAFF.

This clone is a singleton in its sample. Being one base from a much bigger clone, this may be a read error. The sample contains more than one DNA sequence encoding this CDR3. The rearrangement uses TRBV30 and TRBJ1-3; D not resolved. Germline V gene sequence: CDR1 GTSNPN, CDR2 SVGIG (reference sequence). The CDR3 loop spans 15 amino acids. The CDR3 nucleotides are TGTGCCTGGAGTAGAGTTGGTAACTCTGGAAACACCATATATTTC. Its translation: CAWSRVGNSGNTIYF.

The gene calls are TRBV7-6 and TRBJ2-3; TRBD2 might be the D (5 bases). V lost 7 bases and J lost 2, with 13 bases in between. The germline V gene encodes CDR1 SGHVS and CDR2 FNYEAQ. The CDR3 has 14 amino acids. CDR3 coding DNA: TGTGCCAGCAACGAGGGTGGTCACACAGATACGCAGTATTTT. It encodes CASNEGGHTDTQYF.

V gene TRBV5-1 combines with J gene TRBJ2-2, with 7 bases fitting TRBD2. The J segment lost 4 bases and the V segment lost 2 bases, leaving 8 bases of the junction unmatched. Germline lookup yields CDR1 SGHRS and CDR2 YFSETQ. This CDR3 region has 16 residues. The CDR3 is CASSLSPGGSTGELFF. CDR3 nucleotides: TGCGCCAGCAGCTTATCCCCCGGGGGGAGCACCGGGGAGCTGTTTTTT.

Notes on this clone: Given a far larger clone just one base away, this is likely a sequencing read error. The genes are TRBV5-4 and TRBJ2-2; D unclear. This CDR3 is built from 15 residues. Germline CDR1 is SGHNT and CDR2 is YYREEE (reference sequence). The CDR3 sequence is CAISFSRANTGELFF. CDR3 nucleotide sequence: TGTGCCATCAGCTTTTCCAGAGCGAACACCGGGGAGCTGTTTTTT.

The V call is TRBV27, the J call TRBJ2-5; D uncertain. The V end lost 5 bases, the J end lost 4 bases, and 11 bases lay between the germline ends. The germline V gene encodes CDR1 MNHEY and CDR2 SMNVEV (reference sequence). CDR3 size: 13 residues. CDR3 in DNA: TGTGCCAGCAGTATAGTGGGCGGAGAGACCCAGTACTTC. Its translation: CASSIVGGETQYF.

The rearrangement joins TRBV7-2 to TRBJ2-1; 8 bases line up with TRBD2. The V and J ends lost 5 bases and 4 bases, in that order; junction bases with no gene match: 7. CDR3 length equals 15 residues. CDR1 SGHTA and CDR2 FQGNSA come from the germline V gene. The CDR3: CASSQGTSGYNEQFF. As DNA, the CDR3 is TGTGCCAGCAGCCAAGGGACTAGTGGTTACAATGAGCAGTTCTTC.

The V gene is TRBV19, the J gene TRBJ2-7; no definite D call. The V gene's germline CDR1 is LNHDA and CDR2 SQIVND (reference sequence). V was clipped by 3 bases and J by 3 bases, with 12 bases between them. CDR3 size: 14 residues. CDR3 in amino acids: CASSIGQPVYEQYF. CDR3 DNA: TGTGCCAGTAGTATTGGGCAGCCAGTCTACGAGCAGTACTTC.

About this clone itself: This is likely an artifact of a read error, given a far larger clone one base away. Because the CDR3 is missing its conserved closing phenylalanine or tryptophan, this is likely a read error. The chain couples TRBV14 to TRBJ1-5; a possible D gene is TRBD1 (5 bases). CDR1 is SGHDN, CDR2 FVKESK, per germline. Trimming pared 3 bases from V and 2 bases from J, leaving 23 bases between. There are 19 residues in the CDR3. CDR3 in DNA: TGTGCCAGCAGCCACCCGACACTTCAGGGCGTCTTCGGCAATCAGCCCCAGCATCTT. Translated, it gives CASSHPTLQGVFGNQPQHL.

Concerning this clone: A far larger clone is a single base away, which makes a read error likely. This chain links TRBV2 with TRBJ2-2; TRBD2 matches at 7 bases. The V segment lost 6 bases and the J segment 4 bases; nucleotides outside the gene matches: 8. The CDR3 is 15 residues long. The V gene's germline CDR1 is SNHLY and CDR2 FYNNEI. The CDR3, as DNA: TGTGCCAGCAGAATCCAGGGAGGGGTCACCGGGGAGCTGTTTTTT. Its translation: CASRIQGGVTGELFF.

The gene calls are TRBV7-3 and TRBJ2-3; 8 nucleotides line up with TRBD1. The tail of the sequence fits TRBJ1-5 better, so the J call may be wrong. CDR3 length: 15 residues. Germline CDR1 and CDR2: SGHTA and FQGTGA. CDR3 coding DNA: TGTGCCAGCAGTTTCACAGGGGGTCGCACAGATACGCAGCATTTT. Amino acid sequence: CASSFTGGRTDTQHF.

This clone has a single count. V gene TRBV6-5 combines with J gene TRBJ2-7; 11 bases map to TRBD2. CDR1 is MNHEY and CDR2 is SVGAGI in the germline V gene. Trimming took 6 bases from V and 0 from J; bases not matched to a gene: 4. This CDR3 region has 15 residues. The CDR3 is CASSPSGGTSYEQYF. The DNA of the CDR3 is TGTGCCAGCAGCCCTAGCGGGGGGACCTCCTACGAGCAGTACTTC.

V gene TRBV11-2 combines with J gene TRBJ1-5; 9 nucleotides agree with TRBD1. The V and J ends lost 0 bases and 5 bases, in that order; junction bases with no gene match: 2. This CDR3 contains 15 residues. CDR1 and CDR2 from the germline V gene are SGHAT and FQNNGV. CDR3 DNA: TGTGCCAGCAGCTTAGAGGGACAGGGCTATCAGCCCCAGCATTTT. Its translation: CASSLEGQGYQPQHF.

On this clone: This may be a read error: a much more frequent sequence differs by one nucleotide. Other DNA sequences in this sample translate to the same CDR3. The chain recombines TRBV5-1 with TRBJ2-5; D call uncertain. The J call is doubtful: the DNA matches TRBJ2-7 better. The length of the CDR3 is 11 residues. CDR1 is SGHRS and CDR2 is YFSETQ in the germline V gene. DNA of the CDR3: TGCGCCAGCAGCTTGGGCTACGAGCAGTACTTC. Translating it yields CASSLGYEQYF.

The sample holds one count of this clone. Being one base from a much bigger clone, this may be a read error. In the same sample, other DNA sequences code for this CDR3. The chain joins TRBV7-3 to TRBJ2-3; a weak D match, TRBD2 (6 bases). The germline V gene has CDR1 SGHTA and CDR2 FQGTGA. The CDR3 covers 15 residues. Trimming shortened V by 5 bases and J by 2 bases, and 14 bases separated the two germline ends. The CDR3 region has the DNA TGTGCCAGCAGCCCCCGGGCGGGGCTCACAGATACGCAGTATTTT. The encoded protein is CASSPRAGLTDTQYF.

The rearrangement joins TRBV27 to TRBJ2-1; TRBD2 agrees at 7 bases. Trimming removed 8 bases from V and 0 bases from J; junction bases left unmatched: 7. Germline CDR1 reads MNHEY; CDR2 reads SMNVEV (reference sequence). CDR3 length: 15 amino acids. Here the CDR3 reads CASFSAGRSYNEQFF. The CDR3 DNA follows: TGTGCCAGCTTTTCAGCGGGACGCTCCTACAATGAGCAGTTCTTC.

The chain recombines TRBV5-6 with TRBJ2-2; D remains unclear. Germline-derived CDR1 and CDR2 are SGHDT and YYEEEE. Trimming pared 4 bases from V and 7 bases from J, leaving 17 bases between. The CDR3 contains 15 residues. The CDR3 reads CASSIRPGLRGELFF. The DNA of the CDR3 is TGTGCCAGCAGCATCCGACCAGGCCTCCGCGGGGAGCTGTTTTTT.